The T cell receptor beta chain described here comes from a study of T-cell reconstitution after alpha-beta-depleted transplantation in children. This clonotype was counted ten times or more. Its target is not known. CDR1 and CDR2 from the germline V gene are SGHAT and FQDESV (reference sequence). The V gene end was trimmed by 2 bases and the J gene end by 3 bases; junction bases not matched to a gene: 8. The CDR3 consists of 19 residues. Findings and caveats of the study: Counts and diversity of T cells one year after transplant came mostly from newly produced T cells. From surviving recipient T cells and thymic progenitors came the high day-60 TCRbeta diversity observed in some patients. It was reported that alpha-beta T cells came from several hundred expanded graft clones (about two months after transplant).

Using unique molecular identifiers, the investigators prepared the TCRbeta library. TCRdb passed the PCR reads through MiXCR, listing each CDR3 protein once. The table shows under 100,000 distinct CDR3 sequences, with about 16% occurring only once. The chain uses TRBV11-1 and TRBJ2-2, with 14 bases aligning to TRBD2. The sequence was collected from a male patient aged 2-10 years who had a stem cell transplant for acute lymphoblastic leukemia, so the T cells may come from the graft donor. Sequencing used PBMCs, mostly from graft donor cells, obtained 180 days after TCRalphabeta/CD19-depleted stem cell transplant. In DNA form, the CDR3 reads TGTGCCAGCAGCTTACCATGGAGACTAGCGGGGGGGGACACCGGGGAGCTGTTTTTT. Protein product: CASSLPWRLAGGDTGELFF.